This T cell receptor beta chain is drawn from a study of blood T cell repertoires in COVID-19. The wider study: Donors in the United States, Italy and Spain gave samples during acute or convalescent COVID-19. Sample material is recorded as cDNA or gDNA derived from T cells, B-cell-depleted T cells, or PBMCs.

In the authors' methods: Scientists estimated how many nucleated cells there were by amplifying reference gene primers. Generated by immunoSEQ multiplex PCR, the TCRdb table keeps only in-frame clones and is missing some. V and J calls and clone size are those listed in that table; D and trimming were worked out from the DNA. The sample has about 180,000 clones; 70% to 85% are singletons. This CDR3 is built from 16 residues. Germline V lookup: CDR1 LNHDA, CDR2 SQIVND (reference sequence). This clone was picked up a small number of times. One end of the junction varies from germline; a read error may be responsible.

The sequence derives from a human donor in a cohort sampled during active COVID-19. V gene TRBV19 combines with J gene TRBJ1-2; 8 nucleotides match TRBD1. The source material was peripheral blood. The CDR3 DNA sequence: TGTGCCAGCAGTACCCTGGGACAGGCGGCAAACTATGGCTACACCTTC. Translating it yields CASSTLGQAANYGYTF.